This TCR beta chain emerged from a study of T cells in Graves' hyperthyroidism and ophthalmopathy. TCR beta CDR3 regions were amplified from RNA. TCR CDR3 underwent first-round RT-PCR with the HTBI primer set. Using its own MiXCR run on the multiplex PCR reads, TCRdb lists one record per CDR3 protein. The sample has approximately 520,000 distinct CDR3 sequences; less than 25% are singletons. This clonotype was detected ten times or more. Deletions cut 5 bases from V and 6 bases from J, with 10 bases between. The CDR3 is 12 residues long. The sequence was obtained from a man between 18 and 35 years old with Graves' hyperthyroidism. The genes are TRBV12-3 or TRBV12-4 and TRBJ1-2; no clear D. The sequenced material came from blood. CDR3: CASSPDLDGYTF. In nucleotides, the CDR3 is TGTGCCAGCAGTCCAGACTTAGATGGCTACACCTTC.